These 28 T cell receptor beta chains were all obtained from the same sample, sequenced in a study of blood T cell repertoires in COVID-19. The data were produced by immunoSEQ multiplex PCR, yet TCRdb's version contains in-frame clones alone and is incomplete. The sample records approximately 200,000 clones, 75% to 90% being singletons. The specimen was PBMCs or T cells enriched from blood (not recorded which). The origin of the receptors is a man aged 40-50 years who had recovered from COVID-19.

The rearrangement uses TRBV29-1 and TRBJ1-1, with no clear D. The CDR3 runs to 13 residues. CDR1 and CDR2 (germline): SQVTM, ANQGSEA. V lost 7 bases to trimming and J lost 1 base, with 13 bases between them. The CDR3, as DNA: TGCAGCGCCCGAGTCCTTTCGAACACTGAAGCTTTCTTT. Amino acids: CSARVLSNTEAFF.

This clone occurred a few times. This chain joins TRBV6-1 and TRBJ2-7; D is uncertain. V was cut by 2 bases and J by 0 bases, with 8 bases left in between. Looked up from germline, CDR1 is MNHNS and CDR2 is SASEGT. The CDR3 covers 14 residues. This CDR3 is CASSEPGHSYEQYF. The CDR3, as DNA: TGTGCCAGCAGTGAACCTGGCCACTCCTACGAGCAGTACTTC.

The rearrangement uses TRBV7-3 and TRBJ2-1, with unresolved D. From germline, CDR1 is SGHTA and CDR2 FQGTGA. Trimming pared 2 bases from V and 0 bases from J, leaving 5 bases between. CDR3 length: 14 amino acids. The CDR3 DNA reads TGTGCCAGCAGCTTAGCGGACTCCTACAATGAGCAGTTCTTC. Amino acid sequence: CASSLADSYNEQFF.

This chain connects TRBV7-2 to TRBJ2-2; 7 bases match TRBD1. The CDR3 is 16 amino acids. Germline V gene data show CDR1 as SGHTA and CDR2 as FQGNSA. Trimming at V came to 5 bases and at J to 1 base, leaving 7 bases not matched to a gene. Here the CDR3 DNA reads TGTGCCAGCAGCCTGAAACAGGGGAGGAACACCGGGGAGCTGTTTTTT. The encoded protein is CASSLKQGRNTGELFF.

The rearrangement uses TRBV11-2 and TRBJ2-2; D possibly corresponds to TRBD1 (6 bases). V lost 5 bases and J 8 bases, leaving 15 bases between the germline ends. Germline CDR1 SGHAT, CDR2 FQNNGV. This CDR3 is 14 amino acids long. CDR3 residues: CASSQRSGVGELFF. The CDR3 bases are TGTGCCAGCAGCCAACGCTCAGGGGTAGGGGAGCTGTTTTTT.

The V gene is TRBV19, the J gene TRBJ2-2; D perhaps matches TRBD2 (5 bases). Germline V gene lookup returns CDR1 LNHDA and CDR2 SQIVND (reference sequence). The CDR3 has 14 amino acids. Deletions cut 1 base from V and 5 bases from J, with 8 bases between. The CDR3 nucleotides read TGTGCCAGTAGTATAGTTTCGGGGACCGGGGAGCTGTTTTTT. It yields the protein CASSIVSGTGELFF.

This clone appeared once. The rearrangement uses TRBV7-3 and TRBJ2-7; D is possibly TRBD2 (6 bases). V dropped 2 bases and J dropped 3 bases, with 11 bases sitting between them. The length of the CDR3 is 14 residues. The germline CDR1 and CDR2 sequences are SGHTA and FQGTGA. The CDR3 nucleotides read TGTGCCAGCAGCTTAGGTGGAGGGAGCTACGAGCAGTACTTC. It specifies CASSLGGGSYEQYF.

The J gene is TRBJ1-2, the V gene TRBV24-1; the D gene is possibly TRBD1 (6 bases). This CDR3 is built from 15 residues. The V gene's germline CDR1 is KGHDR and CDR2 SFDVKD. With 5 bases removed from V and 0 bases from J, the gap between germline ends came to 12 bases. CDR3: CATSGATGSNYGYTF. The CDR3 nucleotides are TGTGCCACCAGTGGAGCAACAGGGTCTAACTATGGCTACACCTTC.

This clone occurred many times. This rearrangement joins TRBV2 to TRBJ2-1; perhaps TRBD2 as D (5 bases). Germline V CDR1 and CDR2: SNHLY, FYNNEI. The CDR3 has 15 amino acids. Trimming removed 4 bases at V and 0 bases at J, with 10 bases between. The chain's CDR3 is CASSGAAHSYNEQFF. DNA for the CDR3: TGTGCCAGCAGTGGAGCGGCTCACTCCTACAATGAGCAGTTCTTC.

The chain links TRBV19 to TRBJ2-1; 11 bases agree with TRBD2. The CDR3 spans 15 residues. V gave up 5 bases and J gave up 4 bases; unmatched junction bases: 4. Germline-derived CDR1 and CDR2 are LNHDA and SQIVND (reference sequence). The DNA of the CDR3 is TGTGCCAGTAGTGGGACTAGCGGAATTTACAATGAGCAGTTCTTC. Translating gives CASSGTSGIYNEQFF.

The V call is TRBV5-8, the J call TRBJ1-4; possibly TRBD1 for D (5 bases). V was cut by 2 bases and J by 8 bases, with 13 bases left in between. The CDR3 extends over 14 amino acids. Germline V gene data show CDR1 as SGHTS and CDR2 as YDEGEE. The CDR3 DNA is TGTGCCAGCAGCTTTGGGATGCGGGGCGAAAAACTGTTTTTT. This gives the protein CASSFGMRGEKLFF.

The chain has TRBV6-5 and TRBJ2-7; 12 bases map to TRBD1. The CDR3 runs to 15 residues. Trimming took 6 bases from V and 9 from J; bases not matched to a gene: 12. Germline CDR1 MNHEY, CDR2 SVGAGI. The CDR3 DNA is TGTGCCAGCAGACCGCCCGGGACAGGGGGCGGAGGGCAGTACTTC. It specifies CASRPPGTGGGGQYF.

The V gene is TRBV6-1, the J gene TRBJ2-5; TRBD2 agrees at 10 bases. Germline V gives CDR1 MNHNS, CDR2 SASEGT. This CDR3 region has 18 residues. The trim removed 3 bases at V and 4 bases at J, leaving 14 bases unmatched. The CDR3 spells CASSEGTSAILRGETQYF. Here the CDR3 DNA reads TGTGCCAGCAGTGAGGGGACTAGCGCGATTTTGAGGGGAGAGACCCAGTACTTC.

The chain is built from TRBV6-5 and TRBJ1-5; 8 bases are a match to TRBD1. The germline CDR1 and CDR2 sequences are MNHEY and SVGAGI. J gave up 2 bases and V 6 bases, and 6 bases lay outside the gene matches. This CDR3 is 15 amino acids long. The CDR3 DNA reads as TGTGCCAGCAGCCCGGACAGGGCGGGCAATCAGCCCCAGCATTTT. Amino acid sequence: CASSPDRAGNQPQHF.

The rearrangement links TRBV28 to TRBJ1-5; TRBD1 is a possible D gene (6 bases). CDR3 length equals 16 residues. V was shortened by 5 bases and J by 6 bases, with 20 bases between the two germline ends. The germline V gene has CDR1 MDHEN and CDR2 SYDVKM. CDR3: CASSVPLEGGGQPQHF. The CDR3 DNA reads TGTGCCAGCAGTGTCCCTCTGGAGGGGGGGGGTCAGCCCCAGCATTTT.

V gene TRBV3-1 (or the pseudogene TRBV3-2) combines with J gene TRBJ2-1; D is perhaps TRBD2 (6 bases). Germline CDR1 reads LGHDT; CDR2 reads YNNKEL (reference sequence). CDR3 length equals 16 residues. Trimming removed 5 bases from V and 7 bases from J, with 21 bases in between. Here the CDR3 DNA reads TGTGCCAGCAGCTCCTCCGGACGGGAGTCTATGAATGAGCAGTTCTTC. It translates to CASSSSGRESMNEQFF.

The chain uses TRBV3-1 (or the pseudogene TRBV3-2) and TRBJ1-6; D uncertain. V dropped 6 bases and J dropped 6 bases, with 15 bases sitting between them. This CDR3 region has 15 residues. Germline loops: CDR1 LGHDT, CDR2 YNNKEL (reference sequence). The CDR3 DNA is TGTGCCAGCAGTCTTTCCGGGTCAGTTAATTCACCCCTCCACTTT. As protein: CASSLSGSVNSPLHF.

The chain links TRBV4-1 to TRBJ1-5, with D perhaps matching TRBD1 (6 bases). V lost 4 bases, J lost 0 bases, and 7 bases lay in between. The CDR3 loop spans 14 amino acids. The germline CDR1 and CDR2 sequences are MGHRA and YSYEKL. The CDR3 loop reads CASSPGDSNQPQHF. DNA of the CDR3: TGCGCCAGCAGCCCAGGGGATAGCAATCAGCCCCAGCATTTT.

This clone appeared a single time. Because the CDR3's place on the DNA is in doubt, the DNA is left out and the CDR3 is given as listed by TCRdb. The chain links TRBV12-2 to TRBJ1-4; TRBD1, as called in the table, went unchecked against the DNA. TRBV12-2 is a documented pseudogene. The CDR3 has 16 residues if both end residues are counted. This chain's CDR3 is CASRLVGRGSNEKLFF.

The chain uses TRBV7-9 and TRBJ1-2, with 7 positions matching TRBD1. The germline gives CDR1 SEHNR, CDR2 FQNEAQ (reference sequence). The CDR3 contains 15 residues. V was pared by 5 bases and J by 4 bases, with 10 bases of the junction left unmatched. The CDR3 coding sequence is TGTGCCAGCAGCCCGCACGTGGACAGGTTCTATGGCTACACCTTC. Its protein product is CASSPHVDRFYGYTF.

The V gene is TRBV12-3 or TRBV12-4, the J gene TRBJ1-1; D is unclear. Trimming shortened V by 3 bases and J by 2 bases, and 7 bases separated the two germline ends. CDR3 length equals 13 residues. CDR3: CASSFQTNTEAFF. CDR3 in DNA: TGTGCCAGCAGTTTCCAGACAAACACTGAAGCTTTCTTT.

V gene TRBV24-1 combines with J gene TRBJ1-1, with 9 bases aligning to TRBD1. CDR1 KGHDR and CDR2 SFDVKD come from the germline V gene. This CDR3 region has 15 residues. V shed 5 bases, J shed 1 base, and the junction held 4 bases outside the gene matches. The CDR3 loop is CATSGPGQGNTEAFF. In DNA, the CDR3 is TGTGCCACCAGTGGTCCGGGACAGGGGAACACTGAAGCTTTCTTT.

The CDR3 spells CASIRSTGAPMNTEAFF. In DNA, the CDR3 is TGTGCCAGTATTAGATCGACAGGGGCCCCGATGAACACTGAAGCTTTCTTT. The chain couples TRBV19 to TRBJ1-1, with 8 nucleotides matching TRBD1. Germline CDR1 and CDR2: LNHDA and SQIVND (reference sequence). The CDR3 covers 17 residues. Trimming took 7 bases from V and 0 from J; bases not matched to a gene: 13.

The chain couples TRBV6-5 to TRBJ1-6, with no clear D. Trimming took off 8 bases at V and 7 bases at J, with 18 bases between the two ends. Germline V CDR1 and CDR2: MNHEY, SVGAGI. The CDR3 consists of 15 residues. The CDR3 nucleotides read TGTGCCAGCGGAAACTTGAATCCAGGAAATTCACCCCTCCACTTT. Residues: CASGNLNPGNSPLHF.

A word on this clone: The sample contains more than one DNA sequence encoding this CDR3. The V gene is TRBV7-9, the J gene TRBJ2-2; D perhaps matches TRBD1 (6 bases). V lost 4 bases to trimming and J lost 4 bases, with 10 bases between them. This CDR3 spans 14 amino acids. Per the germline V gene, CDR1 is SEHNR and CDR2 is FQNEAQ (reference sequence). This chain's CDR3 is CASSSQGSTGELFF. In DNA form, the CDR3 reads TGTGCCAGCAGCTCTCAGGGGAGCACCGGGGAGCTGTTTTTT. The variable domain in full, with the rest retrieved from reference TRBV7-9 and TRBJ2-2, is DTGVSQNPRHKITKRGQNVTFRCDPISEHNRLYWYRQTLGQGPEFLTYFQNEAQLEKSRLLSDRFSAERPKGSFSTLEIQRTEQGDSAMYLCASSSQGSTGELFFGEGSRLTVL.

The chain uses TRBV2 and TRBJ2-5; D might be TRBD1 (7 bases). Germline V gene sequence: CDR1 SNHLY, CDR2 FYNNEI. There are 14 residues in the CDR3. Trimming pared 0 bases from V and 10 bases from J, leaving 15 bases between. The CDR3 loop is CASSEAEGAWGQYF. CDR3 in DNA: TGTGCCAGCAGTGAAGCGGAGGGGGCTTGGGGCCAGTACTTC.

The V call is TRBV7-8, the J call TRBJ1-2, with 8 bases fitting TRBD1. Germline CDR1 SGHVS, CDR2 FQNEAQ. The CDR3 consists of 16 residues. Trimming removed 3 bases from V and 0 bases from J; junction bases left unmatched: 6. CDR3 sequence (DNA): TGTGCCAGCAGCTTCGGACAGGGAAGAGCTAACTATGGCTACACCTTC. Amino acid sequence: CASSFGQGRANYGYTF. Full variable domain (missing parts from reference TRBV7-8 and TRBJ1-2): GAGVSQSPRYKVAKRGQDVALRCDPISGHVSLFWYQQALGQGPEFLTYFQNEAQLDKSGLPSDRFFAERPEGSVSTLKIQRTQQEDSAVYLCASSFGQGRANYGYTFGSGTRLTVV.

This chain joins TRBV19 and TRBJ1-1; no clear D gene. V was shortened by 3 bases and J by 1 base, with 12 bases between the two germline ends. The germline gives CDR1 LNHDA, CDR2 SQIVND (reference sequence). The length of the CDR3 is 15 residues. The CDR3 here is CASSIIFGGNTEAFF. The DNA for the CDR3 is TGTGCCAGTAGTATTATTTTCGGAGGGAACACTGAAGCTTTCTTT.